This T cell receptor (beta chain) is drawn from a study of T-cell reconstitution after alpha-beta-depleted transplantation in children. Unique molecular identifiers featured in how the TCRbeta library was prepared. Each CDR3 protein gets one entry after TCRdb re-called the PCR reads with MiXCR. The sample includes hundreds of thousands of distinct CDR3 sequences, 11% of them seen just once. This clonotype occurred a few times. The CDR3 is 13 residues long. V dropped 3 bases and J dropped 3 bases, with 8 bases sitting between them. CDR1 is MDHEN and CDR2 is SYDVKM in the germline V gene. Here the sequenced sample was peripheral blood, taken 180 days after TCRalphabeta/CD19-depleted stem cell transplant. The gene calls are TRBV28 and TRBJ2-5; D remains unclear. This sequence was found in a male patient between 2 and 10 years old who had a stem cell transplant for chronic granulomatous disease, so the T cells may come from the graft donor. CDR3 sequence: CASSFGRKETQYF. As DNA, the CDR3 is TGTGCCAGCAGTTTCGGAAGGAAAGAGACCCAGTACTTC.